This TCR beta chain was obtained from a study of CD8+CD57+ T cells in acquired aplastic anemia. V was clipped by 5 bases and J by 5 bases, with 15 bases between them. Germline CDR1 SEHNR, CDR2 FQNEAQ (reference sequence). The CDR3 consists of 14 residues. The template used for profiling TCR beta VDJ and CDR3 was genomic DNA. TCRdb re-called the reads through MiXCR, storing one row per CDR3 protein. The repertoire holds under 350,000 distinct CDR3 sequences, with approximately 60% as singletons. Patients included in sequencing had previously demonstrated CD8+CD57+ cell expansion by flow cytometry. The sample taken for sequencing was sorted CD4+, CD8+, or CD8+CD57+ T cells (not recorded which) from PBMCs. The source of this sequence is a human donor with aplastic anemia. The chain joins TRBV7-9 to TRBJ1-1; D gene unclear. The CDR3 DNA sequence: TGTGCCAGCAGCACGGGAGGTGGGATTACTGAAGCTTTCTTT. This codes for CASSTGGGITEAFF.